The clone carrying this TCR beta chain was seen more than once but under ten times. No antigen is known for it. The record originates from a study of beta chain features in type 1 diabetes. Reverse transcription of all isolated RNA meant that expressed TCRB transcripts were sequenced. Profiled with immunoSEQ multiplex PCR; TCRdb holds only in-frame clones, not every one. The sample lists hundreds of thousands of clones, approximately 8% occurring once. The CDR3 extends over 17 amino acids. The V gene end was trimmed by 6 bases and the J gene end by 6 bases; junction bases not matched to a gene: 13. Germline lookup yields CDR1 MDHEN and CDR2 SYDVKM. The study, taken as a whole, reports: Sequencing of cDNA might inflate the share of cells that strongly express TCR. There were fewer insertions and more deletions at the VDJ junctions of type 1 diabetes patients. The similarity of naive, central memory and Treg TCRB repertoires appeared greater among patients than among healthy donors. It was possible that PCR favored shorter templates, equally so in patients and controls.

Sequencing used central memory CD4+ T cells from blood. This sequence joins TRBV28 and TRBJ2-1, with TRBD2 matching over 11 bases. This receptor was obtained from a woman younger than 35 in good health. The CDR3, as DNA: TGTGCCAGCAGGCTACGTTCTTTTAGCGGGAGGGGCAATGAGCAGTTCTTC. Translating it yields CASRLRSFSGRGNEQFF.